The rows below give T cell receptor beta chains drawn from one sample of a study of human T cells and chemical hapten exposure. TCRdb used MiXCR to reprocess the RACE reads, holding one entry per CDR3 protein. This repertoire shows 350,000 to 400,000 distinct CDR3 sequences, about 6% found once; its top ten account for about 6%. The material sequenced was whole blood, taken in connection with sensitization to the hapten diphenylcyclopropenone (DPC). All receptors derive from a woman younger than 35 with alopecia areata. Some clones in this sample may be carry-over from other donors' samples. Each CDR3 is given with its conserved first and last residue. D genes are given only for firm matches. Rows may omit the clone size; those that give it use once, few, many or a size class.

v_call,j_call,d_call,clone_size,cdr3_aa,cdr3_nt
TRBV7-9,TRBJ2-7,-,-,CASSAYHSGHIIYEQYF,TGTGCCAGCAGCGCGTATCATTCGGGACACATAATCTACGAGCAGTACTTC
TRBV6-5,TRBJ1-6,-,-,CASSVALRTSPLHF,TGTGCCAGCAGTGTGGCCCTTAGGACTTCACCCCTCCACTTT
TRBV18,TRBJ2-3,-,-,CASSPDPSDTQYF,TGTGCCAGCTCACCAGATCCGTCAGATACGCAGTATTTT
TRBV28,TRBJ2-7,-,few,CASSTGIREQYF,TGTGCCAGCTCTACAGGGATCCGGGAGCAGTACTTC
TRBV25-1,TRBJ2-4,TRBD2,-,CASSEHSGLADIQYF,TGTGCCAGCAGTGAACATTCAGGACTAGCAGACATTCAGTACTTC
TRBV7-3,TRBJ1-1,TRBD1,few,CASSREGQPNTEAFF,TGTGCCAGCAGCCGCGAGGGACAGCCGAACACTGAAGCTTTCTTT
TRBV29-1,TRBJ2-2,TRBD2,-,CSVVGAGDDTGELFF,TGCAGCGTTGTGGGAGCGGGAGATGACACCGGGGAGCTGTTTTTT
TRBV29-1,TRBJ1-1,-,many,CSVDRTGNTEAFF,TGCAGCGTTGATAGGACGGGGAACACTGAAGCTTTCTTT
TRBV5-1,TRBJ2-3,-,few,CASSLETFTDTQYF,TGCGCCAGCAGCCTTGAAACATTCACAGATACGCAGTATTTT
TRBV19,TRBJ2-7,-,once,CASSMGLSYYEQYF,TGTGCCAGTAGTATGGGGCTGAGCTACTACGAGCAGTACTTC
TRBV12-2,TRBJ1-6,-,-,CASRLTYRGPPYGPPLHF,TGTGCAAGTCGCCTCACCTACCGGGGGCCCCCCTATGGTCCACCCCTCCACTTT
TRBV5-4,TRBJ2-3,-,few,CASSSRYRGTDTQYF,TGTGCCAGCAGCTCGCGCTATAGGGGCACAGATACGCAGTATTTT
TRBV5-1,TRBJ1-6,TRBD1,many,CASSLALRTGGFSPLHF,TGCGCCAGCAGCTTGGCTTTAAGGACAGGGGGCTTTTCACCCCTCCACTTT
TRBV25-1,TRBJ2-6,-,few,CASTLGTRAQRRSGANVLTF,TGTGCCAGCACCCTCGGGACGAGGGCCCAACGCCGCTCTGGGGCCAACGTCCTGACTTTC
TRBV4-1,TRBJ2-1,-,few,CASSQRVGSVAYNEQFF,TGCGCCAGCAGCCAAAGGGTGGGATCGGTCGCCTACAATGAGCAGTTCTTC
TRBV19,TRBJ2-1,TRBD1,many,CASSITGDLYNEQFF,TGTGCCAGTAGTATAACAGGGGACCTTTACAATGAGCAGTTCTTC
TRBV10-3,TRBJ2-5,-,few,CAISRRGIGETQYF,TGTGCCATCAGCAGGAGGGGAATTGGAGAGACCCAGTACTTC
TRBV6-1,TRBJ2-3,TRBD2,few,CASSADRLAGDTQYF,TGTGCCAGCAGTGCCGATCGGCTAGCGGGGGATACGCAGTATTTT
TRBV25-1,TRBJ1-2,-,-,CASSAQSNYGYTF,TGTGCCAGCAGTGCCCAGTCAAACTATGGCTACACCTTC
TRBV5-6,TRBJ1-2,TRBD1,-,CASSLGQGILYGYTF,TGTGCCAGCAGCTTGGGACAGGGGATTCTCTATGGCTACACCTTC
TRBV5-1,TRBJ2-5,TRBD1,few,CASSRSETGGETQYF,TGCGCCAGCAGCCGATCTGAGACAGGGGGAGAGACCCAGTACTTC
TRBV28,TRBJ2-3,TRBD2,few,CASSFLYSGGAATDTQYF,TGTGCCAGCAGTTTCCTCTATAGCGGGGGGGCCGCTACAGATACGCAGTATTTT
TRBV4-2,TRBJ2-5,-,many,CASSQESMASQETQYF,TGTGCCAGCAGCCAAGAATCGATGGCTAGCCAAGAGACCCAGTACTTC
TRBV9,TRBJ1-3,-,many,CASSTDSGSSGNTIYF,TGTGCCAGCAGCACAGACTCAGGCAGCTCTGGAAACACCATATATTTT
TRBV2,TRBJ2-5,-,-,CASNTGLQETQYF,TGTGCCAGCAATACAGGGTTACAAGAGACCCAGTACTTC
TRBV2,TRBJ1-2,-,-,CASSGTVTYGYTF,TGTGCCAGCAGTGGGACAGTCACCTATGGCTACACCTTC
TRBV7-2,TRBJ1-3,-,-,CASSSNPSFSGNTIYF,TGTGCCAGCAGCTCGAATCCATCTTTCTCTGGAAACACCATATATTTT